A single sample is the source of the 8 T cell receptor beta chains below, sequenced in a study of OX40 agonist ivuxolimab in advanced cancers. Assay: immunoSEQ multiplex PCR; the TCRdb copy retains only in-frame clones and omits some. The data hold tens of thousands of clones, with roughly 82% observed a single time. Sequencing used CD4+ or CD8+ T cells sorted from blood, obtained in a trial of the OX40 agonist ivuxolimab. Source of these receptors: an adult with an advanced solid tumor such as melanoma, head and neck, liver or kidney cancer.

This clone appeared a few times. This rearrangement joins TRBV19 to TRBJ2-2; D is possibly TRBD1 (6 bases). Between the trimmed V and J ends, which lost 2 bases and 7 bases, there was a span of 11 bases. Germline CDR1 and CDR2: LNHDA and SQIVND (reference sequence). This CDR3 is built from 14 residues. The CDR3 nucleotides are TGTGCCAGTAGTATATTGGGGGCAGTCGGGGAGCTGTTTTTT. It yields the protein CASSILGAVGELFF.

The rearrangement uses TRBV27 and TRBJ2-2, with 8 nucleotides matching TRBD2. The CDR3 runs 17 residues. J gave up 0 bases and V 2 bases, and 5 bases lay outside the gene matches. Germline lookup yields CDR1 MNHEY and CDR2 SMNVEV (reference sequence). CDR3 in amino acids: CASSLHGLAANTGELFF. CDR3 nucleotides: TGTGCCAGCAGTTTACACGGACTAGCCGCGAACACCGGGGAGCTGTTTTTT.

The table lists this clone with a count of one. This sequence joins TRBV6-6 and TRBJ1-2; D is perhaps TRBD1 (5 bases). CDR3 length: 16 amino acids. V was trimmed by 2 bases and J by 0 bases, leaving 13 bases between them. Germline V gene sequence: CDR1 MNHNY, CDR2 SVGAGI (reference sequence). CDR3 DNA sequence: TGTGCCAGCAGTTACGATTTTGACAGAACTAACTATGGCTACACCTTC. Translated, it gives CASSYDFDRTNYGYTF.

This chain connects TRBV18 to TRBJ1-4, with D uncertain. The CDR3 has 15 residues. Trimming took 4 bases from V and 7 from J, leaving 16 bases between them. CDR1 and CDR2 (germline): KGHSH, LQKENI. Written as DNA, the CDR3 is TGTGCCAGCTCACTCTCGGAAGTAAGAGGTGAAAAACTGTTTTTT. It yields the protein CASSLSEVRGEKLFF.

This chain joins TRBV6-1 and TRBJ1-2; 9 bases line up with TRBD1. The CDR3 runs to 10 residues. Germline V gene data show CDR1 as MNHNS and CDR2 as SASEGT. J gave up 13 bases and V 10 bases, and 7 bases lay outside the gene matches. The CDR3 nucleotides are TGTGCCACCGGGGACAGGGAAGGCACCTTC. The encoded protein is CATGDREGTF.

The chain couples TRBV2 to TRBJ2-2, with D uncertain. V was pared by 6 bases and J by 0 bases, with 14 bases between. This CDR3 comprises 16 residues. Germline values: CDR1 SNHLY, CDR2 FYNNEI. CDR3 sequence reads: CASSPLGAANTGELFF. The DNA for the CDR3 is TGTGCCAGCAGCCCTCTCGGAGCCGCGAACACCGGGGAGCTGTTTTTT.

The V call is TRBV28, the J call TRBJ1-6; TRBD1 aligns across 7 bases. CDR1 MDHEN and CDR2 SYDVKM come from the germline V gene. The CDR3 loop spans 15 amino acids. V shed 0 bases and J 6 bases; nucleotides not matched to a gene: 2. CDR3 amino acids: CASSLWTGLNSPLHF. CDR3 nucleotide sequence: TGTGCCAGCAGTTTATGGACAGGGCTTAATTCACCCCTCCACTTT.

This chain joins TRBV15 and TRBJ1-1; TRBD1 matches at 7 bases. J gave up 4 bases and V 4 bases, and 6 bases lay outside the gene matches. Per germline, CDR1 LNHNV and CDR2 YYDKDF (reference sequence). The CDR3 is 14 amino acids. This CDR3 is CATSISDRATEAFF. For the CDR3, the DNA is TGTGCCACCAGCATAAGCGACAGGGCCACTGAAGCTTTCTTT.